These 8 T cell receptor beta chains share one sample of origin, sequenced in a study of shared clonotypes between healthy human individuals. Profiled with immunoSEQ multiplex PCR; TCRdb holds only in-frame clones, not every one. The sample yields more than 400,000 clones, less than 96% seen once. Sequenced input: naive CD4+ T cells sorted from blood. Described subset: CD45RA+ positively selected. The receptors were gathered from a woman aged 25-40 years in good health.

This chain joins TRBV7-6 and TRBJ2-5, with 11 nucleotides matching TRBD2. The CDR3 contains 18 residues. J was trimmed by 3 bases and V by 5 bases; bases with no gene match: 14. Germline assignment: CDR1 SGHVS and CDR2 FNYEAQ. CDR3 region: CASSRSYSGTSGKETQYF. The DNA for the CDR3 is TGTGCCAGCAGCCGGAGCTACAGCGGGACTAGCGGTAAAGAGACCCAGTACTTC.

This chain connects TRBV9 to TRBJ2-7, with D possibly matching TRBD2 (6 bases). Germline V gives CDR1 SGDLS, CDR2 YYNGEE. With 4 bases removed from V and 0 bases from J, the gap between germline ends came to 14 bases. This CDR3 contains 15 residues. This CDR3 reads CASSFGSVSSYEQYF. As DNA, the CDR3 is TGTGCCAGCAGCTTCGGGAGTGTTAGCTCCTACGAGCAGTACTTC.

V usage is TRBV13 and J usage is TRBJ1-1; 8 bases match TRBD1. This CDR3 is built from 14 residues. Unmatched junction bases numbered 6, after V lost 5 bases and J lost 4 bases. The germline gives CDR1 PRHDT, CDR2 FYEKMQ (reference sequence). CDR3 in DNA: TGTGCCAGCAGCACCCTCGACAGGGGCACTGAAGCTTTCTTT. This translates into CASSTLDRGTEAFF.

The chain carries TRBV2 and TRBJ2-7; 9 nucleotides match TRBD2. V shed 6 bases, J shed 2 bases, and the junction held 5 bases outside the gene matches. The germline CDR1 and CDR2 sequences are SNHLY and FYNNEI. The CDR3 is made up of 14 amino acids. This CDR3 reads CASRASSGTYEQYF. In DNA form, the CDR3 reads TGTGCCAGCAGGGCGTCTAGCGGGACCTACGAGCAGTACTTC.

CDR3 region: CAAGGGGHQPQHF. In DNA form, the CDR3 reads TGTGCCGCCGGAGGAGGGGGCCATCAGCCCCAGCATTTT. This chain joins TRBV28 and TRBJ1-5, with 7 bases that match TRBD1. CDR1 and CDR2 from the germline V gene are MDHEN and SYDVKM. The CDR3 sequence is 13 residues long. The trim removed 11 bases at V and 5 bases at J, leaving 9 bases unmatched.

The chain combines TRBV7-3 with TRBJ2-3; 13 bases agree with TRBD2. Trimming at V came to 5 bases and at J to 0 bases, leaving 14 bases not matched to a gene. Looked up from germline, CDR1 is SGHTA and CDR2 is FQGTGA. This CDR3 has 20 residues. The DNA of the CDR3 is TGTGCCAGCAGCCAGGTCCCCCCTGGGACTAGCGGGAAGAGCACAGATACGCAGTATTTT. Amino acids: CASSQVPPGTSGKSTDTQYF.

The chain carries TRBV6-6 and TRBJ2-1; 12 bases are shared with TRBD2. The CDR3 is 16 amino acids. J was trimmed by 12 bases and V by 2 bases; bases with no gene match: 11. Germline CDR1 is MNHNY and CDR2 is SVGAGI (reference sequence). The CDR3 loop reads CASSYPTSGSLVGQFF. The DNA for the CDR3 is TGTGCCAGCAGTTACCCGACTAGCGGGAGTTTAGTTGGGCAGTTCTTC.

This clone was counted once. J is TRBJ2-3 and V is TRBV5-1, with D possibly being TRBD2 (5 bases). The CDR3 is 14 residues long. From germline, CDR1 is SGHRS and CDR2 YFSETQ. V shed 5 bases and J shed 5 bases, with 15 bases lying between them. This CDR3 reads CASRTPGLVDTQYF. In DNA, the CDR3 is TGCGCCAGCAGGACCCCAGGACTCGTAGATACGCAGTATTTT.